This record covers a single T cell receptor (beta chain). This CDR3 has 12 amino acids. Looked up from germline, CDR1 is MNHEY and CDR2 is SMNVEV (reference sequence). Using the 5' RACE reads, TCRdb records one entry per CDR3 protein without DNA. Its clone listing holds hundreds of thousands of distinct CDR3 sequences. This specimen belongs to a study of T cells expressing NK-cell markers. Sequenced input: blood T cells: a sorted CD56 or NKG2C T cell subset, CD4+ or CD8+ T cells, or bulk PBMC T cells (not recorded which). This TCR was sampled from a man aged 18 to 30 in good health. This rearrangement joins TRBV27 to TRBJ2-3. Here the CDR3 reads CASRRNTDTQYF.